A single sample is the source of the 29 T cell receptor beta chains below, sequenced in a study of blood T cell repertoires in COVID-19. Generated by immunoSEQ multiplex PCR, the TCRdb table keeps only in-frame clones and is missing some. Here the sample spans 450,000 to 500,000 clones, roughly nine tenths being singletons. The source material was PBMCs or T cells enriched from blood (not recorded which). These receptors all stem from a woman aged 18-29 years who had recovered from COVID-19.

This rearrangement joins TRBV3-1 (or the pseudogene TRBV3-2) to TRBJ1-4; D gene uncertain. The CDR3 is 14 residues long. Germline CDR1 LGHDT, CDR2 YNNKEL (reference sequence). Deletions cut 1 base from V and 4 bases from J, with 7 bases between. The CDR3 region is CASSQASVNEKLFF. CDR3 in DNA: TGTGCCAGCAGCCAAGCGTCGGTTAATGAAAAACTGTTTTTT.

The chain joins TRBV6-5 to TRBJ1-5; D not resolved. This CDR3 comprises 12 residues. V lost 5 bases to trimming and J lost 8 bases, with 10 bases between them. The germline CDR1 and CDR2 sequences are MNHEY and SVGAGI. The CDR3 loop is CASSTSSEPQHF. CDR3 bases: TGTGCCAGCAGTACTAGCTCCGAGCCCCAGCATTTT.

The chain recombines TRBV5-1 with TRBJ2-2, with D maybe TRBD1 (5 bases). V lost 2 bases and J 7 bases, leaving 18 bases between the germline ends. This CDR3 spans 16 amino acids. Germline V gene lookup returns CDR1 SGHRS and CDR2 YFSETQ. CDR3 nucleotide sequence: TGCGCCAGCAGCTTAAACGGGCAGGGCGCGAGCGGGGAGCTGTTTTTT. Its protein is CASSLNGQGASGELFF.

In DNA form, the CDR3 reads TGTGCCACCAGTGATTTTAAAGCCTCAGATACGCAGTATTTT. It specifies CATSDFKASDTQYF. The rearrangement links TRBV24-1 to TRBJ2-3; D is undetermined. Germline loops: CDR1 KGHDR, CDR2 SFDVKD. V gave up 1 base and J gave up 4 bases, with 8 bases separating them. CDR3 length equals 14 residues.

This clone showed up just once. The J gene is TRBJ1-5, the V gene TRBV10-2, with unresolved D. Germline V gene sequence: CDR1 WSHSY, CDR2 SAAADI. Trimming pared 6 bases from V and 4 bases from J, leaving 10 bases between. This CDR3 has 13 residues. CDR3 DNA: TGCGCCAGCAGGTTACAGCTAAATCAGCCCCAGCATTTT. Translation: CASRLQLNQPQHF.

The genes are TRBV30 and TRBJ2-7; 8 bases are shared with TRBD1. V shed 0 bases, J shed 6 bases, and the junction held 10 bases outside the gene matches. Germline CDR1 is GTSNPN and CDR2 is SVGIG (reference sequence). The CDR3 runs to 15 residues. Here the CDR3 DNA reads TGTGCCTGGAGTGTACCAGGACAGGGCCTTGGCGAGCAGTACTTC. Protein: CAWSVPGQGLGEQYF.

The V gene is TRBV5-6, the J gene TRBJ2-5; possible D gene TRBD2, 6 bases. V was clipped by 3 bases and J by 2 bases, with 8 bases between them. The CDR3 contains 13 residues. Per germline, CDR1 SGHDT and CDR2 YYEEEE. The CDR3 sequence is CASSYLAQETQYF. CDR3 sequence (DNA): TGTGCCAGCAGCTACCTAGCGCAAGAGACCCAGTACTTC.

CDR3 nucleotide sequence: TGCGCCAGCAGCCAACCGACAGGCCAAGAGACCCAGTACTTC. The encoded protein is CASSQPTGQETQYF. This sequence joins TRBV5-1 and TRBJ2-5; a weak D match, TRBD1 (6 bases). Per the germline V gene, CDR1 is SGHRS and CDR2 is YFSETQ. Trimming removed 4 bases from V and 1 base from J, with 11 bases in between. This CDR3 region has 14 residues.

The chain is built from TRBV18 and TRBJ1-1; tentatively, D is TRBD1 (5 bases). Germline CDR1 is KGHSH and CDR2 is LQKENI. The CDR3 consists of 13 residues. The V and J ends lost 6 bases and 0 bases respectively, with 8 bases between them. This chain's CDR3 is CASSPRVNTEAFF. CDR3 DNA: TGTGCCAGCTCCCCCAGGGTGAACACTGAAGCTTTCTTT.

The V and J genes are TRBV4-1 and TRBJ1-1; D gene unclear. Trimming cost V 7 bases and J 1 base, with 13 bases left between them. This CDR3 region has 14 residues. Germline V lookup: CDR1 MGHRA, CDR2 YSYEKL. CDR3 bases: TGCGCCAGCACCCCGCCAGGTAGGAACACTGAAGCTTTCTTT. This sequence encodes CASTPPGRNTEAFF.

This clone was recorded only once. This chain connects TRBV5-1 to TRBJ1-6, with D hard to call. CDR1 is SGHRS and CDR2 is YFSETQ in the germline V gene. Trimming removed 2 bases at V and 8 bases at J, with 14 bases between. This CDR3 contains 15 residues. The DNA of the CDR3 is TGCGCCAGCAGCTTCGGGAGGCAGTTCGATTCACCCCTCCACTTT. Amino acids: CASSFGRQFDSPLHF.

The chain joins TRBV4-1 to TRBJ2-3; D gene unclear. The V end lost 1 base, the J end lost 3 bases, and 11 bases lay between the germline ends. Germline CDR1 and CDR2: MGHRA and YSYEKL. The CDR3 is 15 amino acids. CDR3: CASSQGKTRTDTQYF. The DNA of the CDR3 is TGCGCCAGCAGCCAAGGAAAGACACGTACAGATACGCAGTATTTT.

The chain employs TRBV7-9 and TRBJ2-7; 7 bases agree with TRBD1. Unmatched junction bases numbered 3, after V lost 2 bases and J lost 2 bases. Per germline, CDR1 SEHNR and CDR2 FQNEAQ (reference sequence). The CDR3 has 14 residues. CDR3 sequence: CASSLSRGTYEQYF. The CDR3 nucleotides are TGTGCCAGCAGCTTATCCAGGGGGACCTACGAGCAGTACTTC.

This clone was detected only once. The chain links TRBV7-9 to TRBJ2-1; TRBD2 aligns across 8 bases. The CDR3 length is 17 residues. The V and J ends lost 3 bases and 2 bases, in that order; junction bases with no gene match: 9. The germline V gene encodes CDR1 SEHNR and CDR2 FQNEAQ (reference sequence). Here the CDR3 reads CASSFKRGGEAYNEQFF. DNA of the CDR3: TGTGCCAGCAGCTTCAAACGGGGGGGCGAGGCCTACAATGAGCAGTTCTTC.

This clone came up a few times. V and J are TRBV7-8 and TRBJ2-2, with D hard to call. The CDR3 consists of 15 residues. Germline loops: CDR1 SGHVS, CDR2 FQNEAQ. Trimming removed 1 base from V and 2 bases from J, with 8 bases in between. The CDR3 DNA reads as TGTGCCAGCAGCTTAGAGCGCGTCAACACCGGGGAGCTGTTTTTT. Its protein product is CASSLERVNTGELFF.

In nucleotides, the CDR3 is TGCGCCAGCAGCTTATCAGGGGGTGGCTACGAGCAGTACTTC. Protein: CASSLSGGGYEQYF. The chain is built from TRBV5-1 and TRBJ2-7; 7 nucleotides match TRBD1. With V trimmed by 2 bases and J by 3 bases, 5 bases remained unmatched. The germline gives CDR1 SGHRS, CDR2 YFSETQ. The length of the CDR3 is 14 residues.

The chain carries TRBV5-1 and TRBJ1-4; 8 nucleotides align to TRBD1. The trim removed 4 bases at V and 10 bases at J, leaving 9 bases unmatched. The CDR3 sequence is 14 residues long. Germline CDR1 is SGHRS and CDR2 is YFSETQ. CDR3 region: CASSLGTGESKLFF. The CDR3 DNA follows: TGCGCCAGCAGCCTCGGGACAGGTGAATCAAAACTGTTTTTT. Together with reference TRBV5-1 and TRBJ1-4, the CDR3 gives the full variable domain: KAGVTQTPRYLIKTRGQQVTLSCSPISGHRSVSWYQQTPGQGLQFLFEYFSETQRNKGNFPGRFSGRQFSNSRSEMNVSTLELGDSALYLCASSLGTGESKLFFGSGTQLSVL.

The table lists this clone with a few counts. The gene calls are TRBV15 and TRBJ1-1; a possible D gene is TRBD1 (5 bases). Germline-derived CDR1 and CDR2 are LNHNV and YYDKDF (reference sequence). The CDR3 is made up of 13 amino acids. The ends were cut back, 4 bases at V and 6 bases at J, with 12 bases in the middle. The CDR3: CATSTNPGAEAFF. CDR3 DNA sequence: TGTGCCACCAGCACAAATCCGGGGGCTGAAGCTTTCTTT.

The chain joins TRBV28 to TRBJ1-4; D may be TRBD1 (6 bases). The CDR3 is made up of 15 amino acids. The V end lost 4 bases, the J end lost 6 bases, and 15 bases lay between the germline ends. Germline V gene sequence: CDR1 MDHEN, CDR2 SYDVKM. The CDR3 loop reads CASSSKTPGDEKLFF. The CDR3 coding sequence is TGTGCCAGCAGTTCAAAGACGCCAGGGGATGAAAAACTGTTTTTT. The variable domain in full, with the rest retrieved from reference TRBV28 and TRBJ1-4, is DVKVTQSSRYLVKRTGEKVFLECVQDMDHENMFWYRQDPGLGLRLIYFSYDVKMKEKGDIPEGYSVSREKKERFSLILESASTNQTSMYLCASSSKTPGDEKLFFGSGTQLSVL.

The CDR3: CASGWGRDTIYF. In nucleotides, the CDR3 is TGTGCTAGTGGTTGGGGGAGGGACACCATATATTTT. This sequence joins TRBV12-5 and TRBJ1-3; D is possibly TRBD1 (5 bases). Germline V CDR1 and CDR2: LGHNT, FRNRAP. The V and J ends lost 4 bases and 8 bases respectively, with 9 bases between them. There are 12 residues in the CDR3.

This chain uses TRBV10-3 with TRBJ1-1; maybe TRBD1 (5 bases). The length of the CDR3 is 15 residues. The V gene lost 3 bases and the J gene lost 3 bases, with 14 bases spanning the gap. CDR1 is ENHRY, CDR2 SYGVKD, per germline. The CDR3 region is CAISDLRDWDTEAFF. CDR3 DNA: TGTGCCATCAGTGACCTTAGGGACTGGGACACTGAAGCTTTCTTT.

A word on this clone: This sample includes further DNA sequences coding for the same CDR3. The genes are TRBV5-1 and TRBJ2-7, with TRBD1 matching 9 bases. Germline V gene lookup returns CDR1 SGHRS and CDR2 YFSETQ. J was trimmed by 4 bases and V by 4 bases; bases with no gene match: 3. The CDR3 loop spans 13 amino acids. For the CDR3, the DNA is TGCGCCAGCAGCGCGGGACAGGGTTACGAGCAGTACTTC. Residues: CASSAGQGYEQYF.

The gene calls are TRBV5-1 and TRBJ2-7; 7 nucleotides line up with TRBD1. The CDR3 is 18 residues long. V shed 3 bases and J 2 bases; nucleotides not matched to a gene: 17. CDR1 is SGHRS, CDR2 YFSETQ, per germline. CDR3 sequence: CASSSEGTVYKLTYEQYF. The CDR3 nucleotides read TGCGCCAGCAGCTCGGAAGGGACAGTCTACAAATTAACCTACGAGCAGTACTTC. The full variable domain, with the rest looked up from reference TRBV5-1 and TRBJ2-7, is KAGVTQTPRYLIKTRGQQVTLSCSPISGHRSVSWYQQTPGQGLQFLFEYFSETQRNKGNFPGRFSGRQFSNSRSEMNVSTLELGDSALYLCASSSEGTVYKLTYEQYFGPGTRLTVT.

The V gene is TRBV5-6, the J gene TRBJ1-5, with 10 positions matching TRBD1. Germline CDR1 SGHDT, CDR2 YYEEEE. V was pared by 4 bases and J by 2 bases, with 9 bases of the junction left unmatched. The CDR3 totals 17 residues. Here the CDR3 reads CASSLLTGGGGNQPQHF. The CDR3 DNA is TGTGCCAGCAGCCTCCTGACAGGGGGCGGAGGCAATCAGCCCCAGCATTTT.

The V and J genes are TRBV19 and TRBJ1-1; 9 bases agree with TRBD1. The CDR3 loop spans 14 amino acids. Germline CDR1 and CDR2: LNHDA and SQIVND (reference sequence). The junction had 0 bases not matched to a gene; V was cut back by 3 bases and J by 1 base. The CDR3 here is CASSMGQGNTEAFF. The CDR3 DNA reads TGTGCCAGTAGTATGGGACAGGGGAACACTGAAGCTTTCTTT.

This clone was observed a single time. The V call is TRBV3-1 (or the pseudogene TRBV3-2), the J call TRBJ1-5; D is unclear. Trimming took 4 bases from V and 1 from J, leaving 8 bases between them. The germline V gene encodes CDR1 LGHDT and CDR2 YNNKEL (reference sequence). This CDR3 region has 14 residues. This chain's CDR3 is CASSRAQSNQPQHF. The CDR3 DNA reads as TGTGCCAGCAGCCGAGCCCAAAGCAATCAGCCCCAGCATTTT.

The V call is TRBV25-1, the J call TRBJ1-3; a weak D match, TRBD1 (5 bases). CDR3 length: 15 residues. The germline V gene encodes CDR1 MGHDK and CDR2 SYGVNS. Between the trimmed V and J ends, which lost 6 bases and 0 bases, there was a span of 12 bases. Here the CDR3 reads CASSPRVDSGNTIYF. As DNA, the CDR3 is TGTGCCAGCAGCCCCAGGGTTGACTCTGGAAACACCATATATTTT. The full variable domain, rest sourced from reference TRBV25-1 and TRBJ1-3, is EADIYQTPRYLVIGTGKKITLECSQTMGHDKMYWYQQDPGMELHLIHYSYGVNSTEKGDLSSESTVSRIRTEHFPLTLESARPSHTSQYLCASSPRVDSGNTIYFGEGSWLTVV.

The V call is TRBV19, the J call TRBJ1-5; perhaps TRBD1 as D (6 bases). This CDR3 has 16 amino acids. With 4 bases removed from V and 6 bases from J, the gap between germline ends came to 19 bases. Germline V lookup: CDR1 LNHDA, CDR2 SQIVND (reference sequence). CDR3 region: CASSTSDVGGGQPQHF. DNA for the CDR3: TGTGCCAGTAGTACCTCCGACGTGGGAGGGGGTCAGCCCCAGCATTTT.

The genes are TRBV19 and TRBJ1-1, with unresolved D. CDR3 length: 16 residues. Germline-derived CDR1 and CDR2 are LNHDA and SQIVND (reference sequence). V was shortened by 3 bases and J by 4 bases, with 18 bases between the two germline ends. DNA of the CDR3: TGTGCCAGTAGTATCCCCGGCAGTGTTCGGGGCACTGAAGCTTTCTTT. Its translation is CASSIPGSVRGTEAFF.